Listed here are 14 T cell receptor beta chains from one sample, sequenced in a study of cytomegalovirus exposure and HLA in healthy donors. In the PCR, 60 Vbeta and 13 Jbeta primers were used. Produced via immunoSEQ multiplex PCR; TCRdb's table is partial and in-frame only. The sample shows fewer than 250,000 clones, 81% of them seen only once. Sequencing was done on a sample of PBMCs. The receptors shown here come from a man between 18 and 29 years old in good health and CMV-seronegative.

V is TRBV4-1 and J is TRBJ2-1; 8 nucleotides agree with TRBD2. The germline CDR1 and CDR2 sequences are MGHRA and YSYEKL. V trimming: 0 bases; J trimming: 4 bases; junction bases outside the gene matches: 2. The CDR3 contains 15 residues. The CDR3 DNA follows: TGCGCCAGCAGCCAAGAGCGGGGGGAGTACAATGAGCAGTTCTTC. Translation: CASSQERGEYNEQFF.

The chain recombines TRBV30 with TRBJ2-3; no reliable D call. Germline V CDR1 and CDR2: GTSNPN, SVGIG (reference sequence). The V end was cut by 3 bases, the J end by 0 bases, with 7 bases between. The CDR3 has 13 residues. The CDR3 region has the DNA TGTGCCTGGAGGCAGGCTAGCACAGATACGCAGTATTTT. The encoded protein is CAWRQASTDTQYF.

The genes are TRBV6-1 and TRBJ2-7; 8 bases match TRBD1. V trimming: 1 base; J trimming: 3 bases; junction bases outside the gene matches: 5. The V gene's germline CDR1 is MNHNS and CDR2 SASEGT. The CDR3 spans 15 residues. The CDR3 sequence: CASSEVAGGFYEQYF. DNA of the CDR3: TGTGCCAGCAGTGAAGTGGCAGGGGGCTTCTACGAGCAGTACTTC.

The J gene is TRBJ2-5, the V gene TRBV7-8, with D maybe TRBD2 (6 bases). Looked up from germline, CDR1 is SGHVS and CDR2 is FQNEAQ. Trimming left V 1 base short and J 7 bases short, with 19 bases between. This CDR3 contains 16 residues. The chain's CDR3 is CASSLGPWTISGTQYF. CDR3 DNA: TGTGCCAGCAGCTTAGGCCCCTGGACTATAAGTGGGACCCAGTACTTC.

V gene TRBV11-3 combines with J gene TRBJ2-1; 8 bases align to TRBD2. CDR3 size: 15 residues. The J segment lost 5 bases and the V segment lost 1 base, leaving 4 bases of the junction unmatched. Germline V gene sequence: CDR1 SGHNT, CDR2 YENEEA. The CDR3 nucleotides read TGTGCCAGCAGCTTAGGGGCGGGGGGCAACAATGAGCAGTTCTTC. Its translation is CASSLGAGGNNEQFF.

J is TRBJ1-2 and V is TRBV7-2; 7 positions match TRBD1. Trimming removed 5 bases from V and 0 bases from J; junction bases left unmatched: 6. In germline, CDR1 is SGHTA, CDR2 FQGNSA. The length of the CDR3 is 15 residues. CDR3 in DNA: TGTGCCAGCAGCCGAGGGACAGAGGCTAACTATGGCTACACCTTC. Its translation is CASSRGTEANYGYTF.

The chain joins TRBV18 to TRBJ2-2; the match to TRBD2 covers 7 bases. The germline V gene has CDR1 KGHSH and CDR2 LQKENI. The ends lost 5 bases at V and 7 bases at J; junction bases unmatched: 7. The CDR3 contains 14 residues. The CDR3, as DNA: TGTGCCAGCTCAGCCGGGAGGTTGGACGGGGAGCTGTTTTTT. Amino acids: CASSAGRLDGELFF.

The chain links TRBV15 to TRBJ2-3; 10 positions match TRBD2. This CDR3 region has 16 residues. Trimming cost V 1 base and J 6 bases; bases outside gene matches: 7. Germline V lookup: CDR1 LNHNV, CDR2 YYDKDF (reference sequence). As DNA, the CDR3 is TGTGCCACCAGCAGAGCCCAGCGGGAGGGGACCGATACGCAGTATTTT. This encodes CATSRAQREGTDTQYF.

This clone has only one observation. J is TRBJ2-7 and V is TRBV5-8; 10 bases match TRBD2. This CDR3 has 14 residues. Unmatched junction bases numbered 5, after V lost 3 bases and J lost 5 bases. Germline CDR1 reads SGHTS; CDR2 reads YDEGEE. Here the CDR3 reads CASSSGGLAHEQYF. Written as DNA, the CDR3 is TGTGCCAGCAGCTCTGGGGGACTAGCGCACGAGCAGTACTTC.

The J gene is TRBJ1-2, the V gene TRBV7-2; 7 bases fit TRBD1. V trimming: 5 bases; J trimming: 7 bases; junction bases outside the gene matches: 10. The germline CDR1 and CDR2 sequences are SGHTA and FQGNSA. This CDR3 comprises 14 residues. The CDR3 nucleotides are TGTGCCAGCAGCCGGGACAGCTCGTCGGTTGGCTACACCTTC. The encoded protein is CASSRDSSSVGYTF.

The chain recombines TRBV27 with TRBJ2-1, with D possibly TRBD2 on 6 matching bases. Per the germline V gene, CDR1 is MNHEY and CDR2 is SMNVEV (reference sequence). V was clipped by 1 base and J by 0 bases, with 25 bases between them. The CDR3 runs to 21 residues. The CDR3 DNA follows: TGTGCCAGCAGTTTATTTCCCCGCGGGACCCCCCTGGGGAGCTCCTACAATGAGCAGTTCTTC. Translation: CASSLFPRGTPLGSSYNEQFF.

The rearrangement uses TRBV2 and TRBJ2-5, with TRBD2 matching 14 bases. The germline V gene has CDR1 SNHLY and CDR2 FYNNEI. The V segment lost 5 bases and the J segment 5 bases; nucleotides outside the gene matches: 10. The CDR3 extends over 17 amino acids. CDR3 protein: CASSSGTSGGTSETQYF. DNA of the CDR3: TGTGCCAGCAGTTCCGGGACTAGCGGGGGCACAAGTGAGACCCAGTACTTC.

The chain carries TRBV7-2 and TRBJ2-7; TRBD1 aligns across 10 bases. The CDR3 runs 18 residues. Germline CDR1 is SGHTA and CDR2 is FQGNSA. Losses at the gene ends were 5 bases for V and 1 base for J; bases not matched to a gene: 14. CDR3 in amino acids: CASSPRGTGDLRSYEQYF. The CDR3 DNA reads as TGTGCCAGCAGCCCTAGAGGGACAGGGGATTTACGGTCCTACGAGCAGTACTTC.

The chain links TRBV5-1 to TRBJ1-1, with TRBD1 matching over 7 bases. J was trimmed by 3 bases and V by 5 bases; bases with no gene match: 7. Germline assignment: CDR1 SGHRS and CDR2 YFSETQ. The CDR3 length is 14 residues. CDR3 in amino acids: CASSPRTGYTEAFF. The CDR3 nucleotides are TGCGCCAGCAGTCCCCGGACAGGCTACACTGAAGCTTTCTTT.